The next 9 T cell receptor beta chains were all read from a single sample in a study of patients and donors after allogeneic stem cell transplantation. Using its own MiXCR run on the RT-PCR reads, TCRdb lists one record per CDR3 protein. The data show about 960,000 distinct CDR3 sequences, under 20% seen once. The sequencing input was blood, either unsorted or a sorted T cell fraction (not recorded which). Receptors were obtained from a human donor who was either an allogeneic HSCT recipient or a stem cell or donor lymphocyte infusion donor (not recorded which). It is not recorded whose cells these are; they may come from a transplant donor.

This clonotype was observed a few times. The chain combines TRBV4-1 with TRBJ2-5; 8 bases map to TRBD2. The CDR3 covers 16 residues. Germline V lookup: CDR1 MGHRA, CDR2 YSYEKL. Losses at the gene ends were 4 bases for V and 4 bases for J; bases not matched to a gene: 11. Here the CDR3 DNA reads TGCGCCAGCAGCCTTCGACCGAGCGGGAGTGGAGAGACCCAGTACTTC. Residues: CASSLRPSGSGETQYF.

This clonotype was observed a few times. CDR3 DNA sequence: TGCGCCAGCAGCCAAGACCGGGTTAAAGATACGCAGTATTTT. Protein product: CASSQDRVKDTQYF. J is TRBJ2-3 and V is TRBV4-3, with D unclear. Germline CDR1 and CDR2: LGHNA and YSLEER. This CDR3 has 14 residues. V lost 0 bases to trimming and J lost 5 bases, with 9 bases between them.

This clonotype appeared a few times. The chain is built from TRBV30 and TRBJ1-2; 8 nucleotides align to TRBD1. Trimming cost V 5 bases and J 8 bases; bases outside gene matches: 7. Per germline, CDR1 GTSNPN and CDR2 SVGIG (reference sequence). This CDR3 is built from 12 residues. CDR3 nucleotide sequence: TGTGCCTGGCAGGGGGCCCAGTTGGGCTACACCTTC. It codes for CAWQGAQLGYTF.

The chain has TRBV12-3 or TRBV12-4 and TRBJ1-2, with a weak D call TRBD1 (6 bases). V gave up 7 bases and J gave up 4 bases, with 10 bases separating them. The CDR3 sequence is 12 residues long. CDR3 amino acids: CASTEQGYGYTF. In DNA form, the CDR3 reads TGTGCCAGCACCGAACAGGGCTATGGCTACACCTTC.

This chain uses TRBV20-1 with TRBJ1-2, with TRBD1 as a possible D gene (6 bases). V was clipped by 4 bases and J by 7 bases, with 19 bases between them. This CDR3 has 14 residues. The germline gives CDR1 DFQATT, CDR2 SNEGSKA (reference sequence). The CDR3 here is CSATRDTPGGGYTF. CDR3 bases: TGCAGTGCTACTAGGGACACCCCGGGCGGTGGCTACACCTTC.

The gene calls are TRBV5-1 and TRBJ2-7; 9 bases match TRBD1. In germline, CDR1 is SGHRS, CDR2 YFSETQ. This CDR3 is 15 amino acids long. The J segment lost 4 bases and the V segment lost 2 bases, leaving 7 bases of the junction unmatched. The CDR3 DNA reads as TGCGCCAGCAGCTTTGCCGGGACAGGGATGTACGAGCAGTACTTC. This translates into CASSFAGTGMYEQYF. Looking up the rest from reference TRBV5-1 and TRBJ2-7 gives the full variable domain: KAGVTQTPRYLIKTRGQQVTLSCSPISGHRSVSWYQQTPGQGLQFLFEYFSETQRNKGNFPGRFSGRQFSNSRSEMNVSTLELGDSALYLCASSFAGTGMYEQYFGPGTRLTVT.

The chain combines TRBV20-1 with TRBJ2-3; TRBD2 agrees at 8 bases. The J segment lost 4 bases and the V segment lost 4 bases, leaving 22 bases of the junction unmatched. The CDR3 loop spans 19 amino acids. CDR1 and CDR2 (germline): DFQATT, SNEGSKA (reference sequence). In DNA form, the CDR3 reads TGCAGTGCTACCAGTCCGGGACAACCAGCGGGGGCCCCGGCAGATACGCAGTATTTT. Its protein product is CSATSPGQPAGAPADTQYF.

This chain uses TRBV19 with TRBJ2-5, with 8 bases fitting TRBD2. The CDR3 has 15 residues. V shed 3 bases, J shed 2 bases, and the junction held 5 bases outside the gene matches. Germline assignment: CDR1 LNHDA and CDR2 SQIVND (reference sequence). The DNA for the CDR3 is TGTGCCAGTAGTATTGGACTAGCAATACAAGAGACCCAGTACTTC. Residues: CASSIGLAIQETQYF.

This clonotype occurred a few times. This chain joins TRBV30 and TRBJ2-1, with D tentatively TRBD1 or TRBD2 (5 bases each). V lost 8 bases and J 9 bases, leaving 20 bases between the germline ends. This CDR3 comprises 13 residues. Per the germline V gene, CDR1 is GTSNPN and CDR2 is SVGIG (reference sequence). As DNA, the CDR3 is TGTGCCCTCCAGGGAATTTTTGGAGGTGAGCAGTTCTTC. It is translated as CALQGIFGGEQFF.